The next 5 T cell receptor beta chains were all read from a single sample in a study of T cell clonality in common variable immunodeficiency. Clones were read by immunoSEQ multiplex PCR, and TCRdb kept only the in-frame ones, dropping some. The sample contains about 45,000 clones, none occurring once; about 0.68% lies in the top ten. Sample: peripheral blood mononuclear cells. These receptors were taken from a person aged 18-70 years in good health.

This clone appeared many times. This CDR3 is CSVEDKGLLGEKLFF. The CDR3 DNA, read in part, is TGCAGCGTTGAGGATAAGGGACTGTTGGGTGAAAAA. The rearrangement joins TRBV29-1 to TRBJ1-4, with a tentative D call TRBD1 (5 bases). Read sequence stops 3 residues before the CDR3 end, and the germline J gene provides the missing end. Between the trimmed V and J ends, which lost 3 bases and 7 bases, there was a span of 18 bases. From germline, CDR1 is SQVTM and CDR2 ANQGSEA. The CDR3 loop spans 15 amino acids. The whole variable domain, filled in from reference TRBV29-1 and TRBJ1-4, reads SAVISQKPSRDICQRGTSLTIQCQVDSQVTMMFWYRQQPGQSLTLIATANQGSEATYESGFVIDKFPISRPNLTFSTLTVSNMSPEDSSIYLCSVEDKGLLGEKLFFGSGTQLSVL.

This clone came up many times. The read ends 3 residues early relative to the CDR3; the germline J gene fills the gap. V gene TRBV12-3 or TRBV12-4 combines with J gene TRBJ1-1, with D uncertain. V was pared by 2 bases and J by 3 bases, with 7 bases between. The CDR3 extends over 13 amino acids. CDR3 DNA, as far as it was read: TGTGCCAGCAGTTTATGGTCAGACACTGAA. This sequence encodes CASSLWSDTE. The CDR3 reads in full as CASSLWSDTEAFF.

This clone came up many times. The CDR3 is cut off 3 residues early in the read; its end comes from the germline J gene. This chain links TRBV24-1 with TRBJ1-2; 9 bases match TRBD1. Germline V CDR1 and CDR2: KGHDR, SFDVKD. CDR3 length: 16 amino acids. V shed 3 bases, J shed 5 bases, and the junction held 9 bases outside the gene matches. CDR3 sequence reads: CATSDPGQGGGYGYTF. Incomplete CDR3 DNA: TGTGCCACCAGTGATCCGGGACAGGGAGGAGGGTATGGC.

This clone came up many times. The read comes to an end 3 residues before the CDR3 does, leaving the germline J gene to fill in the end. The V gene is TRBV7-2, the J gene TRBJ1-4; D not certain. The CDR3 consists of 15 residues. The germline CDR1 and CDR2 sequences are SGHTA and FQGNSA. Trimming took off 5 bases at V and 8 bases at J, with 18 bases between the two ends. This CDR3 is CASSPLYGREEKLFF. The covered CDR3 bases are TGTGCCAGCAGCCCGCTATATGGTCGAGAAGAAAAA. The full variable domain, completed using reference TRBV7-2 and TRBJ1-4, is GAGVSQSPSNKVTEKGKDVELRCDPISGHTALYWYRQSLGQGLEFLIYFQGNSAPDKSGLPSDRFSAERTGGSVSTLTIQRTQQEDSAVYLCASSPLYGREEKLFFGSGTQLSVL.

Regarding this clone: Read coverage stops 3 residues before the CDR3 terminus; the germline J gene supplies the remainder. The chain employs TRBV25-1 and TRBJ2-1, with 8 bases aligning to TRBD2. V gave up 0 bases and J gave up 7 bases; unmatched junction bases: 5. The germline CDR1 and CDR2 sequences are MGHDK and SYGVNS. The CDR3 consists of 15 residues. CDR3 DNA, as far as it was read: TGTGCCAGCAGTGAATATCGGGGGGGGATGAATGAG. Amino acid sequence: CASSEYRGGMNE. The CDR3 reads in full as CASSEYRGGMNEQFF.